The 32 T cell receptor beta chains presented below share a single source sample, sequenced in a study of blood T cells in healthy people across ages. A J-beta primer mix and a sample-barcoded 5' primer were used in a second PCR of about 6 to 12 cycles. TCRdb itself ran the 5' RACE reads through MiXCR, one entry per CDR3 protein. The sample shows 760,000 or so distinct CDR3 sequences, approximately 25% of them seen only once. The sample was also linked to a second study, of T cells of mothers and their children.

Sequencing used blood. The receptors stem from a boy younger than 18 in good health.

The chain joins TRBV5-1 to TRBJ2-3; D is unclear. Trimming took off 0 bases at V and 4 bases at J, with 9 bases between the two ends. This CDR3 contains 14 residues. From germline, CDR1 is SGHRS and CDR2 YFSETQ. The CDR3 DNA reads as TGCGCCAGCAGCTTGGGGATTTTCGCAGATACGCAGTATTTT. This gives the protein CASSLGIFADTQYF.

This clonotype has only a few counts. The chain is built from TRBV2 and TRBJ1-2; 7 bases line up with TRBD1. The length of the CDR3 is 14 residues. Trimming removed 3 bases from V and 2 bases from J; junction bases left unmatched: 3. The V gene's germline CDR1 is SNHLY and CDR2 FYNNEI. CDR3 in DNA: TGTGCCAGCAGTGAGGGGACAGCGAACTATGGCTACACCTTC. Encoded protein: CASSEGTANYGYTF.

This clonotype was seen a handful of times. V gene TRBV20-1 combines with J gene TRBJ2-1; 8 bases are a match to TRBD1. CDR1 is DFQATT, CDR2 SNEGSKA, per germline (reference sequence). Unmatched junction bases numbered 8, after V lost 5 bases and J lost 8 bases. The CDR3 consists of 13 residues. The CDR3 nucleotides read TGCAGTGCTCCAAGGACAGGGCAAGATGAGCAGTTCTTC. Protein: CSAPRTGQDEQFF.

This clonotype was detected a few times. V usage is TRBV12-3 or TRBV12-4 and J usage is TRBJ2-5; D uncertain. The DNA end lines up better with TRBJ2-7; the J call may be wrong. The CDR3 totals 14 residues. This chain's CDR3 is CASSSSLSSYEQYF. The CDR3 nucleotides read TGTGCCAGCAGCTCCTCTCTGAGCTCCTACGAGCAGTACTTC.

This clonotype was picked up a small number of times. V and J are TRBV6-1 and TRBJ2-1; no clear D. The CDR3 consists of 14 residues. Germline-derived CDR1 and CDR2 are MNHNS and SASEGT. Trimming shortened V by 0 bases and J by 5 bases, and 8 bases separated the two germline ends. CDR3 DNA: TGTGCCAGCAGTGAAGCATGGCGGCACAATGAGCAGTTCTTC. Translated, it gives CASSEAWRHNEQFF.

This sequence joins TRBV4-3 and TRBJ2-7; the D gene could be TRBD1 or TRBD2 (6 bases each). The V and J ends lost 0 bases and 0 bases respectively, with 9 bases between them. Germline CDR1 reads LGHNA; CDR2 reads YSLEER. The CDR3 has 15 residues. CDR3 nucleotide sequence: TGCGCCAGCAGCCAAGACGGGGGCATCTCCTACGAGCAGTACTTC. As protein: CASSQDGGISYEQYF.

Notes on this clonotype: At one end the junction does not follow the germline gene, possibly because of a read error. This rearrangement joins TRBV7-2 to TRBJ1-3; D gene unclear. This CDR3 contains 14 residues. Germline V lookup: CDR1 SGHTA, CDR2 FQGNSA. DNA for the CDR3: TGTGCCAGCAGTTTAGGAGGAGGACCCAACACCATATATTTT. Protein: CASSLGGGPNTIYF. The entire variable domain, with the rest obtained from reference TRBV7-2 and TRBJ1-3, is as follows: GAGVSQSPSNKVTEKGKDVELRCDPISGHTALYWYRQSLGQGLEFLIYFQGNSAPDKSGLPSDRFSAERTGGSVSTLTIQRTQQEDSAVYLCASSLGGGPNTIYFGEGSWLTVV.

The chain links TRBV6-2 or TRBV6-3 to TRBJ2-3; D uncertain. There are 14 residues in the CDR3. Trimming removed 1 base at V and 0 bases at J, with 5 bases between. Germline CDR1 and CDR2: MNHEY and SVGEGT. The CDR3: CASSYWQSTDTQYF. The DNA of the CDR3 is TGTGCCAGCAGTTACTGGCAAAGCACAGATACGCAGTATTTT.

There are a few counts of this clonotype. The chain recombines TRBV4-3 with TRBJ1-1; D is unclear. The CDR3 is made up of 14 amino acids. The V gene lost 0 bases and the J gene lost 3 bases, with 8 bases spanning the gap. CDR1 is LGHNA and CDR2 is YSLEER in the germline V gene. CDR3 nucleotide sequence: TGCGCCAGCAGCCAAGAGAGACGGGACACTGAAGCTTTCTTT. It translates to CASSQERRDTEAFF.

This chain links TRBV29-1 with TRBJ1-5; 8 bases fit TRBD1. CDR1 is SQVTM and CDR2 is ANQGSEA in the germline V gene. The CDR3 contains 13 residues. The V gene end was trimmed by 6 bases and the J gene end by 1 base; junction bases not matched to a gene: 2. This CDR3 reads CSVTGGSNQPQHF. The CDR3 DNA follows: TGCAGCGTAACAGGGGGGAGCAATCAGCCCCAGCATTTT.

The rearrangement links TRBV20-1 to TRBJ2-7, with D possibly matching TRBD1 (5 bases). V was shortened by 0 bases and J by 3 bases, with 12 bases between the two germline ends. CDR1 is DFQATT, CDR2 SNEGSKA, per germline (reference sequence). The length of the CDR3 is 14 residues. The CDR3 protein is CSARDRVKYYEQYF. CDR3 in DNA: TGCAGTGCTAGAGACAGGGTAAAATACTACGAGCAGTACTTC.

The chain couples TRBV12-3 or TRBV12-4 to TRBJ2-5; D is perhaps TRBD2 (6 bases). The J call may be mistaken, given a closer DNA end match to TRBJ2-7. The CDR3 loop spans 12 amino acids. CDR3 protein: CASSSDYYEQYF. The CDR3 DNA reads TGTGCCAGCAGTTCGGACTATTACGAGCAGTACTTC.

This clonotype was seen more than once but under ten times. This chain links TRBV5-1 with TRBJ1-4; tentative D call: TRBD1 (6 bases). V was shortened by 4 bases and J by 0 bases, with 16 bases between the two germline ends. Germline assignment: CDR1 SGHRS and CDR2 YFSETQ. The CDR3 covers 17 residues. This CDR3 is CASSLTWGAATNEKLFF. CDR3 sequence (DNA): TGCGCCAGCAGCCTCACTTGGGGGGCTGCAACTAATGAAAAACTGTTTTTT.

The rearrangement joins TRBV20-1 to TRBJ2-5, with D unresolved. V was clipped by 4 bases and J by 2 bases, with 14 bases between them. Germline lookup yields CDR1 DFQATT and CDR2 SNEGSKA (reference sequence). The CDR3 runs to 14 residues. CDR3 loop: CSAKDLRGQETQYF. In nucleotides, the CDR3 is TGCAGTGCTAAGGATCTGCGAGGACAAGAGACCCAGTACTTC.

This clonotype was picked up a small number of times. The chain couples TRBV18 to TRBJ2-5; TRBD2 matches at 7 bases. The J call is doubtful: the DNA matches TRBJ2-7 better. Germline CDR1 and CDR2: KGHSH and LQKENI. The CDR3 totals 15 residues. Here the CDR3 reads CASSPPGGNGYEQYF. In nucleotides, the CDR3 is TGTGCCAGCTCACCACCGGGGGGGAATGGCTACGAGCAGTACTTC.

V usage is TRBV5-1 and J usage is TRBJ2-7, with D uncertain. The CDR3 runs 13 residues. The V end lost 2 bases, the J end lost 6 bases, and 12 bases lay between the germline ends. The germline V gene has CDR1 SGHRS and CDR2 YFSETQ. The CDR3 DNA is TGCGCCAGCAGCTTCGACCCTGGGTCCGAGCAGTACTTC. This gives the protein CASSFDPGSEQYF. Supplemented by reference TRBV5-1 and TRBJ2-7, the full variable domain reads KAGVTQTPRYLIKTRGQQVTLSCSPISGHRSVSWYQQTPGQGLQFLFEYFSETQRNKGNFPGRFSGRQFSNSRSEMNVSTLELGDSALYLCASSFDPGSEQYFGPGTRLTVT.

The gene calls are TRBV29-1 and TRBJ1-5; D remains ambiguous. This CDR3 comprises 14 residues. CDR1 and CDR2 from the germline V gene are SQVTM and ANQGSEA. V was cut by 3 bases and J by 0 bases, with 9 bases left in between. CDR3 sequence (DNA): TGCAGCGTTGAGGAGGGAGATAGCAATCAGCCCCAGCATTTT. This gives the protein CSVEEGDSNQPQHF.

In its sample, this clonotype was seen many times. As DNA, the CDR3 is TGTGCCATCAAGGGCAGGAGCTCCTACGAGCAGTACTTC. Its translation: CAIKGRSSYEQYF. The V call is TRBV10-3, the J call TRBJ2-7, with D unresolved. The germline gives CDR1 ENHRY, CDR2 SYGVKD. The length of the CDR3 is 13 residues. The V end lost 7 bases, the J end lost 0 bases, and 10 bases lay between the germline ends.

The rearrangement joins TRBV7-3 to TRBJ2-1; maybe TRBD2 (5 bases). The V gene lost 3 bases and the J gene lost 10 bases, with 13 bases spanning the gap. Looked up from germline, CDR1 is SGHTA and CDR2 is FQGTGA. The CDR3 spans 13 residues. The CDR3 DNA is TGTGCCAGCAGCTTCGGGATTTCCGCCGAGCAGTTCTTC. Translating it yields CASSFGISAEQFF.

This chain uses TRBV24-1 with TRBJ2-1, with D possibly matching TRBD1 (5 bases). The germline V gene has CDR1 KGHDR and CDR2 SFDVKD. V was clipped by 9 bases and J by 1 base, with 9 bases between them. The CDR3 is 13 amino acids. CDR3 in amino acids: CATSQGSYNEQFF. The CDR3 region has the DNA TGTGCCACCTCCCAGGGTTCCTACAATGAGCAGTTCTTC.

This clonotype was observed a few times. The chain is built from TRBV4-1 and TRBJ2-5; 7 bases are shared with TRBD2. The V segment lost 0 bases and the J segment 2 bases; nucleotides outside the gene matches: 9. Per the germline V gene, CDR1 is MGHRA and CDR2 is YSYEKL. The length of the CDR3 is 17 residues. CDR3 protein: CASSQEWGGALQETQYF. The DNA for the CDR3 is TGCGCCAGCAGCCAAGAGTGGGGGGGAGCCTTACAAGAGACCCAGTACTTC.

This clonotype was seen a handful of times. V is TRBV15 and J is TRBJ2-5; D is unclear. Trimming stripped 0 bases from V and 2 bases from J, with 7 bases between. CDR3 size: 14 residues. Per the germline V gene, CDR1 is LNHNV and CDR2 is YYDKDF (reference sequence). The CDR3 reads CATSRDFTQETQYF. The CDR3 DNA follows: TGTGCCACCAGCAGAGATTTCACTCAAGAGACCCAGTACTTC. Complete variable domain (other parts from reference TRBV15 and TRBJ2-5): DAMVIQNPRYQVTQFGKPVTLSCSQTLNHNVMYWYQQKSSQAPKLLFHYYDKDFNNEADTPDNFQSRRPNTSFCFLDIRSPGLGDTAMYLCATSRDFTQETQYFGPGTRLLVL.

V is TRBV29-1 and J is TRBJ2-2; D possibly corresponds to TRBD1 (6 bases). Germline values: CDR1 SQVTM, CDR2 ANQGSEA. The CDR3 extends over 13 amino acids. The DNA for the CDR3 is TGCAGTGTCGGGACATGGAACACCGGGGAGCTGTTTTTT. Translating it yields CSVGTWNTGELFF.

V and J are TRBV12-3 or TRBV12-4 and TRBJ1-5; D ambiguous. Trimming left V 0 bases short and J 2 bases short, with 8 bases between. This CDR3 contains 15 residues. The chain's CDR3 is CASSLAGLGNQPQHF. Written as DNA, the CDR3 is TGTGCCAGCAGTTTAGCAGGGTTGGGCAATCAGCCCCAGCATTTT.

The table lists this clonotype with a few counts. V and J are TRBV27 and TRBJ2-1, with TRBD1 as a possible D gene (7 bases). The germline V gene encodes CDR1 MNHEY and CDR2 SMNVEV (reference sequence). The CDR3 length is 15 residues. Trimming stripped 4 bases from V and 7 bases from J, with 17 bases between. CDR3 nucleotides: TGTGCCAGCAGTTCACCTCAGGGGGGAACGAATGAGCAGTTCTTC. This encodes CASSSPQGGTNEQFF.

The CDR3 coding sequence is TGTGCCAGCAGCCCTTCAGGGGGGCTCACTATGAACACTGAAGCTTTCTTT. Protein product: CASSPSGGLTMNTEAFF. The chain joins TRBV12-3 or TRBV12-4 to TRBJ1-1, with 7 bases fitting TRBD1. The CDR3 consists of 17 residues. V lost 6 bases and J lost 0; bases outside the gene matches: 13.

This clonotype occurred a few times. The V and J genes are TRBV29-1 and TRBJ2-5; D tentatively fits TRBD1 or TRBD2 (5 bases each). The closer fit of TRBJ2-7 to the DNA end suggests the J call may be wrong. This CDR3 has 12 residues. Germline CDR1 and CDR2: SQVTM and ANQGSEA. CDR3 in amino acids: CSVEDRGAEQYF. In DNA form, the CDR3 reads TGCAGCGTTGAAGATCGAGGGGCCGAGCAGTACTTC.

This clonotype showed up just a few times. The chain couples TRBV20-1 to TRBJ2-5; 9 nucleotides line up with TRBD2. CDR1 is DFQATT and CDR2 is SNEGSKA in the germline V gene (reference sequence). V was clipped by 2 bases and J by 5 bases; unmatched bases: 6. CDR3 size: 14 residues. The CDR3 here is CSARLAGRVETQYF. In DNA form, the CDR3 reads TGCAGTGCTAGACTAGCGGGAAGGGTTGAGACCCAGTACTTC.

This clonotype was counted only a few times. V gene TRBV28 combines with J gene TRBJ1-1, with D hard to call. The CDR3 is made up of 14 amino acids. Trimming cost V 2 bases and J 4 bases, with 11 bases left between them. CDR1 is MDHEN and CDR2 is SYDVKM in the germline V gene. The CDR3 region is CASSLGSTGTEAFF. CDR3 coding DNA: TGTGCCAGCAGTTTAGGGTCAACGGGCACTGAAGCTTTCTTT.

Ten or more counts support this clonotype. The rearrangement links TRBV5-1 to TRBJ2-7, with a weak D call TRBD2 (5 bases). Trimming removed 3 bases from V and 5 bases from J, with 9 bases in between. CDR1 is SGHRS, CDR2 YFSETQ, per germline. The CDR3 is 12 residues long. The CDR3 reads CASSSGGHEQYF. As DNA, the CDR3 is TGCGCCAGCAGCTCCGGCGGGCACGAGCAGTACTTC.

This clonotype was seen only a few times. V gene TRBV7-9 combines with J gene TRBJ2-5, with D unclear. Germline V gives CDR1 SEHNR, CDR2 FQNEAQ (reference sequence). V was shortened by 5 bases and J by 5 bases, with 12 bases between the two germline ends. This CDR3 has 13 amino acids. For the CDR3, the DNA is TGTGCCAGCAGCCCGGCCGGGTCGGAGACCCAGTACTTC. Translating gives CASSPAGSETQYF. The variable domain in full, with the rest retrieved from reference TRBV7-9 and TRBJ2-5, is DTGVSQNPRHKITKRGQNVTFRCDPISEHNRLYWYRQTLGQGPEFLTYFQNEAQLEKSRLLSDRFSAERPKGSFSTLEIQRTEQGDSAMYLCASSPAGSETQYFGPGTRLLVL.

The chain employs TRBV24-1 and TRBJ2-5; D assignment may be TRBD1 or TRBD2 (5 bases each). The CDR3 is made up of 16 amino acids. Germline V gene sequence: CDR1 KGHDR, CDR2 SFDVKD. Between the trimmed V and J ends, which lost 2 bases and 4 bases, there was a span of 16 bases. DNA for the CDR3: TGTGCCACCAGTGATTCGGACGGGACCTTAGCAGAGACCCAGTACTTC. As protein: CATSDSDGTLAETQYF.